The clone carrying this T cell receptor beta chain was counted between two and nine times. Other DNA sequences of this sample code for an identical CDR3. The table came from immunoSEQ multiplex PCR; TCRdb's copy has only in-frame clones and leaves some out. The data contain approximately 350,000 clones, around 92% of them singletons. The sample belongs to a study of blood T cell repertoires in COVID-19. Germline assignment: CDR1 LGHNA and CDR2 YSLEER. The V end was cut by 2 bases, the J end by 7 bases, with 23 bases between. This CDR3 region has 17 residues. Sample: peripheral blood. The chain has TRBV4-3 and TRBJ1-2; a weak D match, TRBD1 (5 bases). The clonotype was recovered from a man aged 40-55 years with acute or convalescent COVID-19. In nucleotides, the CDR3 is TGCGCCAGCAGCCAAACAAAGAACCGGGACGGGGGGGGTGGCTACACCTTC. Protein: CASSQTKNRDGGGGYTF.